The following is a TCR beta chain sequence with its context. The record originates from a study of control samples from healthy donors and cancer patients. Trimming cost V 1 base and J 5 bases; bases outside gene matches: 5. Germline-derived CDR1 and CDR2 are KGHSH and LQKENI. This CDR3 is 15 amino acids long. This table comes from immunoSEQ multiplex PCR, and its TCRdb copy is limited to in-frame clones, with some not included. The sample consists of around 74,000 clones, around 92% of them appearing once. The rearrangement links TRBV18 to TRBJ2-1; 7 nucleotides agree with TRBD1. Sequenced input: blood. The clonotype originates from a woman between 55 and 75 years old in good health. CDR3 in DNA: TGTGCCAGCTCACCACAACAGGGGTTCGACAATGAGCAGTTCTTC. Residues: CASSPQQGFDNEQFF.